This TCR beta chain was sequenced during a study of blood T cell repertoires in COVID-19. Study-wide context: Donors in the United States, Italy and Spain gave samples during acute or convalescent COVID-19.

Clones were sequenced by immunoSEQ multiplex PCR, and TCRdb holds only the in-frame ones, with some missing. The sample has around 93,000 clones; about 80% are singletons. This TCR derives from a man between 60 and 75 years old with acute or convalescent COVID-19. The sample taken for sequencing was peripheral blood.

The CDR3 is CASSRQISGANVLTF. CDR3 bases: TGTGCCAGTAGTCGACAGATCTCTGGGGCCAACGTCCTGACTTTC. The V gene is TRBV19, the J gene TRBJ2-6; D possibly corresponds to TRBD1 (5 bases). V lost 5 bases and J 0 bases, leaving 8 bases between the germline ends. The CDR3 runs 15 residues. Germline-derived CDR1 and CDR2 are LNHDA and SQIVND (reference sequence).